The 27 T cell receptor beta chains reported below all come from one sample, sequenced in a study of blood T cell repertoires in COVID-19. Clones were read by immunoSEQ multiplex PCR, and TCRdb kept only the in-frame ones, dropping some. The repertoire consists of 200,000 or so clones, with more than 80% occurring once and the leading ten covering approximately 12%. Sequencing input: peripheral blood. These receptors originate from an elderly woman with COVID-19, enrolled during active disease.

This clone is a singleton in its sample. The rearrangement links TRBV5-1 to TRBJ1-2; TRBD1 matches 7 bases. CDR3 length: 13 amino acids. V gave up 3 bases and J gave up 4 bases; unmatched junction bases: 3. Germline values: CDR1 SGHRS, CDR2 YFSETQ. The CDR3 spells CASSWDSSYGYTF. DNA for the CDR3: TGCGCCAGCAGCTGGGACAGCAGCTATGGCTACACCTTC.

CDR3 nucleotide sequence: TGCGCCAGCAGCTTGGGTGGGAGTGGTGATACGCAGTATTTT. Its translation: CASSLGGSGDTQYF. The chain carries TRBV5-1 and TRBJ2-3, with D maybe TRBD2 (5 bases). The V end was cut by 0 bases, the J end by 6 bases, with 11 bases between. CDR3 length: 14 amino acids. CDR1 SGHRS and CDR2 YFSETQ come from the germline V gene.

The V gene is TRBV7-9, the J gene TRBJ2-2, with 10 bases identical to TRBD1. CDR3 length: 17 residues. Looked up from germline, CDR1 is SEHNR and CDR2 is FQNEAQ (reference sequence). The trim removed 0 bases at V and 4 bases at J, leaving 5 bases unmatched. For the CDR3, the DNA is TGTGCCAGCAGCTTAGCGGGGACAGGGGCAGGCACCGGGGAGCTGTTTTTT. Translation gives CASSLAGTGAGTGELFF.

This chain links TRBV5-1 with TRBJ2-4, with 8 bases fitting TRBD1. CDR1 is SGHRS and CDR2 is YFSETQ in the germline V gene. The CDR3 is made up of 15 amino acids. V gave up 7 bases and J gave up 1 base; unmatched junction bases: 7. DNA of the CDR3: TGCGCCAGCGGACAGGGAACCGTGGCCAAAAACATTCAGTACTTC. Its protein is CASGQGTVAKNIQYF.

This chain uses TRBV7-8 with TRBJ2-1; 7 bases are shared with TRBD2. Germline V gene lookup returns CDR1 SGHVS and CDR2 FQNEAQ. J was trimmed by 7 bases and V by 5 bases; bases with no gene match: 11. This CDR3 is built from 15 residues. CDR3 residues: CASSPPGRGLNEQFF. The CDR3, as DNA: TGTGCCAGCAGCCCACCGGGGAGGGGTTTAAATGAGCAGTTCTTC.

The chain employs TRBV5-5 and TRBJ2-7; 9 nucleotides align to TRBD1. The V segment lost 0 bases and the J segment 6 bases; nucleotides outside the gene matches: 7. The length of the CDR3 is 15 residues. CDR1 and CDR2 (germline): SGHKS, YYEKEE (reference sequence). CDR3 in DNA: TGTGCCAGCAGCTTGGTGGACAGGGGATTCCGCGAGCAGTACTTC. Residues: CASSLVDRGFREQYF.

This chain links TRBV29-1 with TRBJ2-5; the match to TRBD1 covers 10 bases. V shed 6 bases, J shed 4 bases, and the junction held 5 bases outside the gene matches. CDR1 and CDR2 from the germline V gene are SQVTM and ANQGSEA. The CDR3 runs to 13 residues. DNA for the CDR3: TGCAGCGTGGGACAGGGGAGGGGAGAGACCCAGTACTTC. Its protein is CSVGQGRGETQYF. Full variable domain (remainder filled in from reference TRBV29-1 and TRBJ2-5): SAVISQKPSRDICQRGTSLTIQCQVDSQVTMMFWYRQQPGQSLTLIATANQGSEATYESGFVIDKFPISRPNLTFSTLTVSNMSPEDSSIYLCSVGQGRGETQYFGPGTRLLVL.

J is TRBJ2-3 and V is TRBV5-8; D unclear. V shed 3 bases and J shed 2 bases, with 4 bases lying between them. This CDR3 contains 12 residues. Germline V CDR1 and CDR2: SGHTS, YDEGEE. The CDR3 loop is CASSSNTDTQYF. In DNA, the CDR3 is TGTGCCAGCAGCTCTAACACAGATACGCAGTATTTT.

This clone appeared once. This chain links TRBV4-1 with TRBJ2-1, with D possibly being TRBD2 (7 bases). Germline CDR1 MGHRA, CDR2 YSYEKL. Trimming cost V 5 bases and J 4 bases, with 9 bases left between them. This CDR3 is 13 amino acids long. The CDR3 loop is CASSRGGYNEQFF. The CDR3, as DNA: TGCGCCAGCAGCAGGGGGGGTTACAATGAGCAGTTCTTC.

The chain combines TRBV7-8 with TRBJ1-1; D is unclear. This CDR3 comprises 14 residues. Germline V gene lookup returns CDR1 SGHVS and CDR2 FQNEAQ. Trimming shortened V by 3 bases and J by 4 bases, and 12 bases separated the two germline ends. CDR3 in DNA: TGTGCCAGCAGCTTCAAGGAGACCACCACTGAAGCTTTCTTT. The encoded protein is CASSFKETTTEAFF.

The chain carries TRBV4-3 and TRBJ2-2; D is possibly TRBD2 (5 bases). Trimming cost V 3 bases and J 1 base, with 9 bases left between them. Germline V gene lookup returns CDR1 LGHNA and CDR2 YSLEER. The CDR3 totals 15 residues. The CDR3 DNA reads as TGCGCCAGCAGCCATTCCAGCGGGAACACCGGGGAGCTGTTTTTT. It yields the protein CASSHSSGNTGELFF.

This chain connects TRBV29-1 to TRBJ1-2, with D tentatively TRBD1 (5 bases). CDR3 length: 12 amino acids. The V and J ends lost 7 bases and 2 bases respectively, with 11 bases between them. Looked up from germline, CDR1 is SQVTM and CDR2 is ANQGSEA. CDR3 amino acids: CSATRGNYGYTF. CDR3 DNA sequence: TGCAGCGCGACGCGGGGCAACTATGGCTACACCTTC.

The gene calls are TRBV28 and TRBJ2-2; 7 nucleotides agree with TRBD1. J lost 3 bases, V lost 5 bases, and 6 bases had no gene match. The length of the CDR3 is 15 residues. CDR1 and CDR2 from the germline V gene are MDHEN and SYDVKM. In DNA form, the CDR3 reads TGTGCCAGCAGTAAACGACAGGGATACACCGGGGAGCTGTTTTTT. It yields the protein CASSKRQGYTGELFF.

V gene TRBV19 combines with J gene TRBJ2-2; D is perhaps TRBD2 (6 bases). The CDR3 is 15 amino acids. CDR1 LNHDA and CDR2 SQIVND come from the germline V gene (reference sequence). Trimming shortened V by 8 bases and J by 2 bases, and 15 bases separated the two germline ends. The CDR3 nucleotides read TGTGCCAGTGGGGACTGGGCGGGAAACACCGGGGAGCTGTTTTTT. Amino acid sequence: CASGDWAGNTGELFF.

CDR3 coding DNA: TGTGCCAGCAGTTACTCTTGGGGGGTAAATGAAAAACTGTTTTTT. Translated: CASSYSWGVNEKLFF. The chain has TRBV6-5 and TRBJ1-4, with D possibly matching TRBD1 (5 bases). Germline V lookup: CDR1 MNHEY, CDR2 SVGAGI. This CDR3 spans 15 amino acids. V gave up 0 bases and J gave up 5 bases, with 10 bases separating them.

The chain combines TRBV7-6 with TRBJ1-5; 7 bases are shared with TRBD1. The germline gives CDR1 SGHVS, CDR2 FNYEAQ. The CDR3 spans 16 residues. V shed 2 bases, J shed 4 bases, and the junction held 8 bases outside the gene matches. Here the CDR3 reads CASSLPNRGRNQPQHF. In DNA form, the CDR3 reads TGTGCCAGCAGCTTACCGAACAGGGGCCGGAATCAGCCCCAGCATTTT.

This clone showed up just once. CDR3 sequence reads: CAWSGQYNSPLHF. DNA for the CDR3: TGTGCCTGGAGTGGACAATATAATTCACCCCTCCACTTT. V and J are TRBV30 and TRBJ1-6; D is unclear. The germline V and J ends were trimmed by 1 base and 4 bases, with 5 bases remaining between them. The V gene's germline CDR1 is GTSNPN and CDR2 SVGIG (reference sequence). CDR3 length: 13 residues.

V gene TRBV6-5 combines with J gene TRBJ2-1; D is uncertain. Germline values: CDR1 MNHEY, CDR2 SVGAGI. V gave up 6 bases and J gave up 8 bases, with 14 bases separating them. The CDR3 runs to 13 residues. The CDR3 region is CASSSLGQDEQFF. The CDR3 DNA follows: TGTGCCAGCAGCTCTCTTGGGCAGGATGAGCAGTTCTTC.

The gene calls are TRBV5-1 and TRBJ2-3, with 10 bases lining up with TRBD2. V shed 2 bases, J shed 4 bases, and the junction held 1 base outside the gene matches. The CDR3 is 14 residues long. Germline V CDR1 and CDR2: SGHRS, YFSETQ. The DNA for the CDR3 is TGCGCCAGCAGCTTACTAGCGGGATCAGATACGCAGTATTTT. Translation: CASSLLAGSDTQYF.

The rearrangement joins TRBV7-9 to TRBJ1-6, with D unclear. CDR1 is SEHNR and CDR2 is FQNEAQ in the germline V gene (reference sequence). Trimming shortened V by 1 base and J by 0 bases, and 10 bases separated the two germline ends. This CDR3 comprises 17 residues. The CDR3 region has the DNA TGTGCCAGCAGCTTAGTATCTGGGAGCTCCTATAATTCACCCCTCCACTTT. It translates to CASSLVSGSSYNSPLHF.

This rearrangement joins TRBV18 to TRBJ2-1; possibly TRBD1 for D (6 bases). The germline V gene encodes CDR1 KGHSH and CDR2 LQKENI. The CDR3 spans 17 residues. V was clipped by 0 bases and J by 4 bases, with 16 bases between them. The DNA of the CDR3 is TGTGCCAGCTCACCACCGAAAGGGCAGGGGCCTTACAATGAGCAGTTCTTC. Translation: CASSPPKGQGPYNEQFF.

The chain uses TRBV19 and TRBJ1-1, with D perhaps matching TRBD1 (5 bases). Between the trimmed V and J ends, which lost 7 bases and 11 bases, there was a span of 26 bases. The CDR3 is 15 residues long. CDR1 is LNHDA and CDR2 is SQIVND in the germline V gene (reference sequence). CDR3 residues: CASTNAWGVRGEAFF. CDR3 DNA sequence: TGTGCCAGTACTAACGCCTGGGGGGTACGTGGGGAGGCTTTCTTT.

The chain carries TRBV4-1 and TRBJ1-5; D possibly corresponds to TRBD1 (6 bases). CDR1 is MGHRA, CDR2 YSYEKL, per germline. Trimming left V 0 bases short and J 9 bases short, with 12 bases between. The CDR3 runs to 14 residues. CDR3 region: CASSQEVRGGPQHF. As DNA, the CDR3 is TGCGCCAGCAGCCAAGAGGTGAGAGGGGGGCCCCAGCATTTT.

V is TRBV5-6 and J is TRBJ1-6, with TRBD1 as a possible D gene (5 bases). There are 14 residues in the CDR3. The V end lost 1 base, the J end lost 7 bases, and 9 bases lay between the germline ends. The germline V gene has CDR1 SGHDT and CDR2 YYEEEE. CDR3 amino acids: CASSLRQLNSPLHF. The CDR3 nucleotides read TGTGCCAGCAGCTTGAGACAGCTCAATTCACCCCTCCACTTT.

The chain is built from TRBV28 and TRBJ2-7; D is possibly TRBD1 (6 bases). Looked up from germline, CDR1 is MDHEN and CDR2 is SYDVKM. The CDR3 loop spans 15 amino acids. Trimming removed 5 bases at V and 4 bases at J, with 18 bases between. Written as DNA, the CDR3 is TGTGCCAGCAGTGCGGTGGACAGCCTTGGGTACGAGCAGTACTTC. This codes for CASSAVDSLGYEQYF. Based on the CDR3 plus reference TRBV28 and TRBJ2-7, the full variable domain is DVKVTQSSRYLVKRTGEKVFLECVQDMDHENMFWYRQDPGLGLRLIYFSYDVKMKEKGDIPEGYSVSREKKERFSLILESASTNQTSMYLCASSAVDSLGYEQYFGPGTRLTVT.

This clone has more than one count but fewer than ten. Distinct nucleotide sequences in the sample also encode this CDR3. The rearrangement uses TRBV29-1 and TRBJ1-2, with a tentative D call TRBD1 (5 bases). Trimming removed 4 bases from V and 4 bases from J, with 7 bases in between. This CDR3 spans 11 amino acids. CDR1 SQVTM and CDR2 ANQGSEA come from the germline V gene. In DNA form, the CDR3 reads TGCAGCGTTGGGGGGGGCTATGGCTACACCTTC. It translates to CSVGGGYGYTF.

This chain connects TRBV5-6 to TRBJ1-1; unclear D gene. CDR1 SGHDT and CDR2 YYEEEE come from the germline V gene. With 2 bases removed from V and 1 base from J, the gap between germline ends came to 6 bases. The CDR3 sequence is 13 residues long. The CDR3 protein is CASSFGGNTEAFF. The CDR3 DNA reads as TGTGCCAGCAGCTTCGGTGGGAACACTGAAGCTTTCTTT.